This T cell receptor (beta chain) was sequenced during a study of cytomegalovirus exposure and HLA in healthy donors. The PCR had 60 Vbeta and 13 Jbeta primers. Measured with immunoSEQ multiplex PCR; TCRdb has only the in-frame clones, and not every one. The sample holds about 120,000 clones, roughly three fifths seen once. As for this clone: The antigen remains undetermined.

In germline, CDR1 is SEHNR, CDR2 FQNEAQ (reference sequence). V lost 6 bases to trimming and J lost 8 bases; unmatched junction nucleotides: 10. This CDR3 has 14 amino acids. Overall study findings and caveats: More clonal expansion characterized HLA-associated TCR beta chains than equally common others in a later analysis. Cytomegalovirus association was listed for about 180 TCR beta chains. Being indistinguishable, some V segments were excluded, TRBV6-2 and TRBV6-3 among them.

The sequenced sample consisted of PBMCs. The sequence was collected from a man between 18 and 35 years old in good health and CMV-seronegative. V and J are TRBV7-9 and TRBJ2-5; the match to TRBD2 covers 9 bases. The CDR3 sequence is CASRDTGTSYTQYF. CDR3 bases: TGTGCCAGCAGAGATACCGGGACTAGCTATACCCAGTACTTC.